What follows is one TCR beta chain and its context. A read error may be the cause here, since a much bigger clone is one base away. The germline gives CDR1 MDHEN, CDR2 SYDVKM. The CDR3 extends over 10 amino acids. V lost 6 bases and J lost 2, with 2 bases in between. Data came from immunoSEQ multiplex PCR; TCRdb stores just in-frame clones and leaves some out. Among 500,000 to 650,000 clones listed, 70% to 80% were seen once. The data belong to a study of shared clonotypes between healthy human individuals. Genomic DNA for unsorted samples, which was extracted with the QIAamp DNA Blood Mini kit, came from roughly 100 million PBMCs.

What was sequenced was PBMCs. The chain links TRBV28 to TRBJ2-7, with D unclear. This TCR was sampled from a woman aged 40 to 49 in good health. Some clones in this sample may be carry-over from other donors' samples. The CDR3 DNA is TGTGCCAGCAGCCCCTACGAGCAGTACTTC. Translating gives CASSPYEQYF.